This T cell receptor beta chain was captured by sequencing in a study of blood T cell repertoires in COVID-19. Study-level information: Samples of COVID-19 (acute and convalescent) were obtained from the United States, Italy and Spain. Sample material is recorded as cDNA or gDNA derived from T cells, B-cell-depleted T cells, or PBMCs.

Source study methods: Amplification of reference gene primers provided the estimated nucleated cell counts. The table came from immunoSEQ multiplex PCR; TCRdb's copy has only in-frame clones and leaves some out. D and trimming come from the DNA, and the V and J calls and clone size come from that table. The sample contains 140,000 to 150,000 clones, 80% to 85% of which appear only once. The specimen was peripheral blood. The source of this sequence is a human donor in a cohort sampled during active COVID-19.

This CDR3 is CSVAPSIAGVRNEQFF. CDR3 DNA: TGCAGCGTTGCCCCATCGATTGCGGGAGTACGCAATGAGCAGTTCTTC. The chain uses TRBV29-1 and TRBJ2-1; 7 nucleotides agree with TRBD2. CDR3 length: 16 residues. V lost 4 bases and J lost 6; bases outside the gene matches: 15. Per the germline V gene, CDR1 is SQVTM and CDR2 is ANQGSEA.